The sequence of this T cell receptor beta chain was determined in a study of T cells in Graves' hyperthyroidism and ophthalmopathy. This clonotype was counted many times. Amplified regions were TCR beta CDR3 sequences from RNA transcripts. Carried out on the TCR CDR3, a first-round RT-PCR used the HTBI primer set. TCRdb ran MiXCR on the multiplex PCR reads and lists one entry per CDR3 protein. The sample holds approximately 410,000 distinct CDR3 sequences, around 15% seen once. The V gene lost 5 bases and the J gene lost 0 bases, with 11 bases spanning the gap. The CDR3 is made up of 15 amino acids. The V gene's germline CDR1 is MNHEY and CDR2 SVGEGT.

The source of this sequence is a woman between 18 and 29 years old with Graves' hyperthyroidism. Sequenced: blood. This chain uses TRBV6-2 or TRBV6-3 with TRBJ2-1, with D perhaps TRBD1 or TRBD2 (6 bases each). For the CDR3, the DNA is TGTGCCAGCAGTGGGGGGCGGACCTCCTACAATGAGCAGTTCTTC. This encodes CASSGGRTSYNEQFF.